The present T cell receptor beta chain was sequenced within a study of human T cells and chemical hapten exposure. Study-level information: An approximately 2 cm by approximately 2 cm inner upper arm patch received 2% DPC for sensitization.

Time point specified: pre-sensitization, week 0. Treatment specified: therapeutic diphenylcyclopropenone sensitization with weekly scalp DPC. Blood was drawn before each patch test was applied. V was trimmed by 3 bases and J by 0 bases, leaving 3 bases between them. Germline CDR1 reads KGHSH; CDR2 reads LQKENI. The CDR3 has 14 residues. TCRdb reanalysed the RACE reads using MiXCR and keeps one entry per CDR3 protein. The sample holds some 110,000 distinct CDR3 sequences; approximately 12% are singletons and the top ten take over 1.5%. The source is a woman between 45 and 65 years old with alopecia areata. Some clones in this sample may be carry-over from other donors' samples. This chain connects TRBV18 to TRBJ2-6; no clear D. The material was whole blood, obtained in connection with sensitization to the hapten diphenylcyclopropenone (DPC). The CDR3: CASSPDSGANVLTF. The CDR3 DNA is TGTGCCAGCTCACCCGACTCTGGGGCCAACGTCCTGACTTTC. Complete variable domain (other parts from reference TRBV18 and TRBJ2-6): NAGVMQNPRHLVRRRGQEARLRCSPMKGHSHVYWYRQLPEEGLKFMVYLQKENIIDESGMPKERFSAEFPKEGPSILRIQQVVRGDSAAYFCASSPDSGANVLTFGAGSRLTVL.